The following is a TCR beta chain sequence with its context. As yet, its antigen is unknown. The data were obtained in a study of T cells in Graves' hyperthyroidism and ophthalmopathy. Study context: Peripheral blood collection took place at initial diagnosis, before any treatment. Whole-study findings and limits: Patients with ophthalmopathy were separated from those with stable hyperthyroidism by a 13 V-J model.

It was RNA transcripts that yielded the amplified TCR beta CDR3 regions. First-round RT-PCR targeting the TCR CDR3 was performed with the HTBI primer set. MiXCR, applied by TCRdb to the multiplex PCR reads, yields one record per CDR3 protein. The sample has 300,000 to 450,000 distinct CDR3 sequences; around 18% are singletons. The CDR3 has 12 amino acids. Trimming pared 2 bases from V and 3 bases from J, leaving 4 bases between. The germline gives CDR1 SEHNR, CDR2 FQNEAQ (reference sequence). The study left out patients who had uncontrolled infection, other autoimmune disease, pregnancy or lactation. The source material was blood. This receptor was obtained from a man younger than 35 with Graves' ophthalmopathy. The J gene is TRBJ1-2, the V gene TRBV7-9, with unresolved D. The CDR3 nucleotides read TGTGCCAGCAGCTTACAGCACTATGGCTACACCTTC. Translated, it gives CASSLQHYGYTF.